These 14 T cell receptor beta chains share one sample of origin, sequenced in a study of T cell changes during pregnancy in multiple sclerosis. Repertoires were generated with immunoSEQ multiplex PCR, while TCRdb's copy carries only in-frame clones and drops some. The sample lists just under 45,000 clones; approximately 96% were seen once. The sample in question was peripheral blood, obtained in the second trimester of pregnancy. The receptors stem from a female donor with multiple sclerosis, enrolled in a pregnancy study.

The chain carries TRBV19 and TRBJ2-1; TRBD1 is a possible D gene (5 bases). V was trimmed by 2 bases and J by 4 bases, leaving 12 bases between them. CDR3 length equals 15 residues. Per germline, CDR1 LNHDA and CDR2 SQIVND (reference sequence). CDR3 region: CASSISQGAYNEQFF. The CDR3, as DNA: TGTGCCAGTAGTATATCCCAGGGCGCATACAATGAGCAGTTCTTC.

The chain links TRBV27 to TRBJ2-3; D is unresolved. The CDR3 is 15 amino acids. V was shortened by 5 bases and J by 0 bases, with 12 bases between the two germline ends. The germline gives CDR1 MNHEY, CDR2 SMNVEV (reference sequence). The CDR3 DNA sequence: TGTGCCAGCAGTCCCCGCAGGCTGAGCACAGATACGCAGTATTTT. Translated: CASSPRRLSTDTQYF.

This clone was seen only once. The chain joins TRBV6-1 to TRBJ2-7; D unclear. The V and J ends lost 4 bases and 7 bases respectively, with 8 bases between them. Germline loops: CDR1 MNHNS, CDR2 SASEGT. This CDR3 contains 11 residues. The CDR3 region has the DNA TGTGCCAGCAGTGGGGCGTCAGAGCAGTACTTC. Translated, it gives CASSGASEQYF.

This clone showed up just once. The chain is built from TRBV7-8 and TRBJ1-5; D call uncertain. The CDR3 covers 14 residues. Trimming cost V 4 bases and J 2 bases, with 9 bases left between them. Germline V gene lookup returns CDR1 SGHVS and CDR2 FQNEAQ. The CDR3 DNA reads TGTGCCAGCAGCTCCCACAGAGGCAATCAGCCCCAGCATTTT. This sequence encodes CASSSHRGNQPQHF. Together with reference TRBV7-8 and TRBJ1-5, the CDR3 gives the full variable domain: GAGVSQSPRYKVAKRGQDVALRCDPISGHVSLFWYQQALGQGPEFLTYFQNEAQLDKSGLPSDRFFAERPEGSVSTLKIQRTQQEDSAVYLCASSSHRGNQPQHFGDGTRLSIL.

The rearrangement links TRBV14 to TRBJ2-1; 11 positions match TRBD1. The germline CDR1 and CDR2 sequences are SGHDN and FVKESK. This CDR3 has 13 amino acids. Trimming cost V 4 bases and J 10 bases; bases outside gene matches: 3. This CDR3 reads CASSPGTGGEQFF. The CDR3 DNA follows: TGTGCCAGCAGCCCAGGGACAGGGGGAGAGCAGTTCTTC.

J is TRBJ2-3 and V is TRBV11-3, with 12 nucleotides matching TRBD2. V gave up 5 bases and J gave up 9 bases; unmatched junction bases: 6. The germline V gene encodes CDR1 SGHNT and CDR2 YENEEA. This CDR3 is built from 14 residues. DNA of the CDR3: TGTGCCAGCAGCCCGACTAGCGGGAGTGGCACGCAGTATTTT. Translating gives CASSPTSGSGTQYF. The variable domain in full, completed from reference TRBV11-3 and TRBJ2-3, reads EAGVVQSPRYKIIEKKQPVAFWCNPISGHNTLYWYLQNLGQGPELLIRYENEEAVDDSQLPKDRFSAERLKGVDSTLKIQPAELGDSAVYLCASSPTSGSGTQYFGPGTRLTVL.

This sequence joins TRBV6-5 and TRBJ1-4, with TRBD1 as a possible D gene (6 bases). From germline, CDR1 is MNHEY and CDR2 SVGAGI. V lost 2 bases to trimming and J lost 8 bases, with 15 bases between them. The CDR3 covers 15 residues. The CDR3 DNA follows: TGTGCCAGCAGTTACACCACAGGGAATAACGAAAAACTGTTTTTT. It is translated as CASSYTTGNNEKLFF.

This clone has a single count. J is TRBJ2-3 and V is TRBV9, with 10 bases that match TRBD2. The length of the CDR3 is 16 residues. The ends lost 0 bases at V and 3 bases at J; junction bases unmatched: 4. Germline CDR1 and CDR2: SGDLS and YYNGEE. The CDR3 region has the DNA TGTGCCAGCAGCGTAGAAGCGGGGGGGCCAACAGATACGCAGTATTTT. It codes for CASSVEAGGPTDTQYF.

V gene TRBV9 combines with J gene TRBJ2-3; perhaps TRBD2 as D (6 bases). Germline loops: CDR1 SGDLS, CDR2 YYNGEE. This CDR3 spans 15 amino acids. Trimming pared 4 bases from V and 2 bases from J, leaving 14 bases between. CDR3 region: CASSSGTFFTDTQYF. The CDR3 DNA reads TGTGCCAGCAGCTCCGGGACTTTTTTCACAGATACGCAGTATTTT.

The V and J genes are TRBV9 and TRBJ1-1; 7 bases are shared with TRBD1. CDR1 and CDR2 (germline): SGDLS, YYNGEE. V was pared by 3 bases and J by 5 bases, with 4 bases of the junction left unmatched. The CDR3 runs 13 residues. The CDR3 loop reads CASSEGAWTEAFF. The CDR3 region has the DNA TGTGCCAGCAGCGAGGGGGCTTGGACTGAAGCTTTCTTT.

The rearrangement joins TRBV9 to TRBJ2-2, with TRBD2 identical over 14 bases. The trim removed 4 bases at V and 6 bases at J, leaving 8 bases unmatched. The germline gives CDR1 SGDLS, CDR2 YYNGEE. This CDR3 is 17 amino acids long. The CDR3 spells CASSPEGGLAGAGELFF. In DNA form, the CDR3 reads TGTGCCAGCAGCCCAGAGGGGGGACTAGCGGGAGCCGGGGAGCTGTTTTTT.

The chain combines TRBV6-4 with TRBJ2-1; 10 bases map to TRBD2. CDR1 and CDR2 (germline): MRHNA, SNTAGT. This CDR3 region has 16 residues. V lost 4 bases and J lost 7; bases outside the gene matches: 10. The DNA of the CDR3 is TGTGCCAGCAGTGGAGAGAGAGCGGGAGGGAGAAATGAGCAGTTCTTC. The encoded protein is CASSGERAGGRNEQFF.

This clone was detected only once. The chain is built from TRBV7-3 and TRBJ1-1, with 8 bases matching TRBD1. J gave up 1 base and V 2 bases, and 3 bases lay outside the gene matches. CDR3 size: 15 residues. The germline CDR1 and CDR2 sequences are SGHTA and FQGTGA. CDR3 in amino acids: CASSLGQGANTEAFF. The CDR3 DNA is TGTGCCAGCAGCTTAGGGCAGGGGGCGAACACTGAAGCTTTCTTT.

The CDR3, as DNA: TGTGCCAGCAGTGACTCGACTGGGGGGGGGTTCCCTCAGTTCTTC. Its protein is CASSDSTGGGFPQFF. The rearrangement links TRBV6-4 to TRBJ2-1; 7 bases map to TRBD2. The CDR3 totals 15 residues. Trimming took 0 bases from V and 13 from J; bases not matched to a gene: 12. Germline assignment: CDR1 MRHNA and CDR2 SNTAGT.